Sequencing of this T cell receptor (beta chain) was carried out in a study of shared clonotypes between healthy human individuals. Across the study: Donors had three CD4 naive, three CD4 memory, two CD8 naive and one CD8 memory plate apiece.

Study-level points and caveats: Naive subsets usually exceeded memory subsets in estimated richness. Among non-shared clonotypes, generation probabilities were lower than among those shared by all four donors.

CD4+ cells were split into CD45RA+ naive and CD45RA-negative memory subsets. To note about this clone: The antigen is unknown.

CDR3 size: 15 residues. Germline CDR1 reads GTSNPN; CDR2 reads SVGIG (reference sequence). V shed 3 bases and J shed 2 bases, with 14 bases lying between them. Data came from immunoSEQ multiplex PCR; TCRdb stores just in-frame clones and leaves some out. Of approximately 2,000,000 clones listed, about 90% were seen once; the top ten hold around 0.4%. The TCR originated in a man in his late teens or twenties in good health. Some clones in this sample may be carry-over from other donors' samples. Material: naive CD4+ T cells from PBMCs. Subset reported: CD45RA+ positively selected. The chain has TRBV30 and TRBJ1-3; no definite D call. CDR3 nucleotides: TGTGCCTGGAGCCCCAGAGGTACCACTGGAAACACCATATATTTT. This gives the protein CAWSPRGTTGNTIYF.